This T cell receptor (beta chain) was obtained from a study of blood T cell repertoires in COVID-19. The method was immunoSEQ multiplex PCR; TCRdb's version includes in-frame clones alone and lacks a portion of them. The sample has 200,000 to 250,000 clones, about nine tenths seen once; the top ten hold less than 4.5%. The material sequenced was PBMCs or T cells enriched from blood (not recorded which). The TCR originated in a woman aged 40-49 years with acute COVID-19.

CDR3 residues: CASGGGGTGHEEQYF. Written as DNA, the CDR3 is TGTGCTAGTGGCGGGGGGGGCACAGGACATGAAGAGCAGTACTTC. The chain joins TRBV12-5 to TRBJ2-7; 8 nucleotides agree with TRBD2. V trimming: 6 bases; J trimming: 7 bases; junction bases outside the gene matches: 14. The germline V gene has CDR1 LGHNT and CDR2 FRNRAP. The CDR3 is 15 amino acids.